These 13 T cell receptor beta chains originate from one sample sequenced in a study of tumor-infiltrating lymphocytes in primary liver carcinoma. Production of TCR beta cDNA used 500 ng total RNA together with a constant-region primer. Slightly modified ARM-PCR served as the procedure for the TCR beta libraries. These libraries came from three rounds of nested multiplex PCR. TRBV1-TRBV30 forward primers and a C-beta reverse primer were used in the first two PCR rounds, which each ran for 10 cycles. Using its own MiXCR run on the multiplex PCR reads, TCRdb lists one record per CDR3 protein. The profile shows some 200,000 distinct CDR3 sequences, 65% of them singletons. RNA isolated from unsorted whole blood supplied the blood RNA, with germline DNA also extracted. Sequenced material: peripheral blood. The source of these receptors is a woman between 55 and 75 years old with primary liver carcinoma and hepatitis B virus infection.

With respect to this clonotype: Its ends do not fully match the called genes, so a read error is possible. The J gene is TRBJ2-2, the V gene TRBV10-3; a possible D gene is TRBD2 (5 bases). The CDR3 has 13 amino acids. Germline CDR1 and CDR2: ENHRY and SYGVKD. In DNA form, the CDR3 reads TGTGCCATCAGCGAGGGTAACACCGGGGAGTTGTTTTTT. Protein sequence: CAISEGNTGELFF.

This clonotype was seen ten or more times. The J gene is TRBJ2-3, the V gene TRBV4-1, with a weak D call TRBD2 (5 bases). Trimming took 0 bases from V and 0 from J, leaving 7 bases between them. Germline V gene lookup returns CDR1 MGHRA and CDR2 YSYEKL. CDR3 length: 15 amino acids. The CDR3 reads CASSQDKRSTDTQYF. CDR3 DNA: TGCGCCAGCAGCCAAGATAAGCGGAGCACAGATACGCAGTATTTT.

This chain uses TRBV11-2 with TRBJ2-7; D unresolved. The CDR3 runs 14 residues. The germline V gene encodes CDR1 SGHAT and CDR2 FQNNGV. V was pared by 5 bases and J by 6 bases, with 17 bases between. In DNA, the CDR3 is TGTGCCAGCAGCCCAGATTTCTGTCTGAGCGAGCAGTACTTC. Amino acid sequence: CASSPDFCLSEQYF.

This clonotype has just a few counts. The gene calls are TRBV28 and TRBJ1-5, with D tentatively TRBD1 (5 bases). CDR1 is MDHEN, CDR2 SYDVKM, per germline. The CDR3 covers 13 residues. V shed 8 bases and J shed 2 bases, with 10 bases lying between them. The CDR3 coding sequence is TGTGCCAGCGAACCGGGGGGCAATCAGCCCCAGCATTTT. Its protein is CASEPGGNQPQHF.

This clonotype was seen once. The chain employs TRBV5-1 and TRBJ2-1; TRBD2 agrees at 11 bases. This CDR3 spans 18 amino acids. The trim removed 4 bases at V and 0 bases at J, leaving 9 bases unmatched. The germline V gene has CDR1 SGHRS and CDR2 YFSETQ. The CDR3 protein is CASSGLAGGTSSYNEQFF. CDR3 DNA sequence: TGCGCCAGCAGCGGGCTAGCGGGAGGTACGAGCTCCTACAATGAGCAGTTCTTC.

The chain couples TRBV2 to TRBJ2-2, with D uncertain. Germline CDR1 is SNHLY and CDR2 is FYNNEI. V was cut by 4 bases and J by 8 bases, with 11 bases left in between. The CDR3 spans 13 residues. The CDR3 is CASSAVAAGELFF. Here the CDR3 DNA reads TGTGCCAGCAGTGCGGTGGCCGCGGGGGAGCTGTTTTTT. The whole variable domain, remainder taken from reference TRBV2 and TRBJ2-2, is EPEVTQTPSHQVTQMGQEVILRCVPISNHLYFYWYRQILGQKVEFLVSFYNNEISEKSEIFDDQFSVERPDGSNFTLKIRSTKLEDSAMYFCASSAVAAGELFFGEGSRLTVL.

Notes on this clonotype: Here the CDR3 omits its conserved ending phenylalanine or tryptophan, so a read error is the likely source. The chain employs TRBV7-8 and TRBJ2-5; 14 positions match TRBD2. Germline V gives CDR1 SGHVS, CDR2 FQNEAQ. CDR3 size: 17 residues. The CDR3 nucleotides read TGTGCCAGCAGCTTGACGGGACTAGCGGGAGCGAGAGAGGCCCAGTACCTC. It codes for CASSLTGLAGAREAQYL.

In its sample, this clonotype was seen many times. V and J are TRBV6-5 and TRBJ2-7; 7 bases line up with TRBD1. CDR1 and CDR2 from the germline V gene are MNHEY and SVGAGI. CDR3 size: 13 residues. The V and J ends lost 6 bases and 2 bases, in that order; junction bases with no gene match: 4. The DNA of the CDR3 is TGTGCCAGCAGCAAGGACAGGACCTACGAGCAGTACTTC. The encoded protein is CASSKDRTYEQYF.

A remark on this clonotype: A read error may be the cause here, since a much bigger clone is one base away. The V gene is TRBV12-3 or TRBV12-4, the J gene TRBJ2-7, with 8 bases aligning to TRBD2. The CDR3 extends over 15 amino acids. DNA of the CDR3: TGTACCAGCAGTCCCGGGACTAGGAGTTCCTACGAGCAGTACTTC. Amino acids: CTSSPGTRSSYEQYF.

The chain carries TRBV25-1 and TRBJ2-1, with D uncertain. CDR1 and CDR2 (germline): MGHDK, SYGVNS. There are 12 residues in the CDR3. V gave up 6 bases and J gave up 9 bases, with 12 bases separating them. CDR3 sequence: CASRQAFGEQFF. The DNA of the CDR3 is TGTGCCAGCAGGCAGGCCTTTGGTGAGCAGTTCTTC.

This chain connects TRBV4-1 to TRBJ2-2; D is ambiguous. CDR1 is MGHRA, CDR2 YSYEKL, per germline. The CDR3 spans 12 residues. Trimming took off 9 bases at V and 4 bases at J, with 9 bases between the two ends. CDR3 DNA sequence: TGCGCCAGAAGCTGGGGCACCGGGGAGCTGTTTTTT. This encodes CARSWGTGELFF.

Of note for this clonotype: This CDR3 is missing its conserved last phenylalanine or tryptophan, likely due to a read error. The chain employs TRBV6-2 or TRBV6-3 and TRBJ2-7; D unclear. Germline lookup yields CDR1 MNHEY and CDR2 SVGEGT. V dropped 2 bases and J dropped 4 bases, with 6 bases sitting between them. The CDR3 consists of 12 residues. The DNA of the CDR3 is TGTGCCAGCAGTTACGAGACATACGAGCAGTACCTC. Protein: CASSYETYEQYL.

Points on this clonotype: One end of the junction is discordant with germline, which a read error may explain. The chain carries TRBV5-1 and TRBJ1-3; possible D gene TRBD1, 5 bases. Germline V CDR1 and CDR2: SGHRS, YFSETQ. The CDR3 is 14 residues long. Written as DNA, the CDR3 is TGCGCCAGCAGTTTGGCAGGGTACGGAAACACCATATATTTT. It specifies CASSLAGYGNTIYF.